This TCR beta chain is drawn from a study of siplizumab effects on memory and regulatory T cells. Overall study results and limits: Siplizumab significantly brought down the alloreactive sequences that trace back to unstimulated CD4+ memory cells.

A word on this clone: Its antigen is not identified.

In germline, CDR1 is SEHNR, CDR2 FQNEAQ (reference sequence). Trimming cost V 5 bases and J 4 bases; bases outside gene matches: 8. This CDR3 spans 15 amino acids. The method was immunoSEQ multiplex PCR; TCRdb's version includes in-frame clones alone and lacks a portion of them. Of tens of thousands of clones in the sample, approximately 95% were seen once. The sample taken for sequencing was CD8+ T cells sorted from blood. This clonotype was obtained from a human donor in good health. J is TRBJ2-1 and V is TRBV7-9; the match to TRBD1 covers 7 bases. The CDR3 DNA reads as TGTGCCAGCAGCCCTCCGGGGACAGCATACAATGAGCAGTTCTTC. Residues: CASSPPGTAYNEQFF.